The 21 T cell receptor beta chains below come from one sample, sequenced in a study of T-cell reconstitution after alpha-beta-depleted transplantation in children. Unique molecular identifiers were incorporated during preparation of the TCRbeta library. Via MiXCR, TCRdb re-called the PCR reads, giving one row per CDR3 protein. The repertoire consists of about 98,000 distinct CDR3 sequences, with under 25% occurring once and the leading ten covering roughly a fifth. The specimen was PBMCs, collected before TCRalphabeta/CD19-depleted stem cell transplant. Source of these receptors: a boy younger than 10 with acute lymphoblastic leukemia, due to receive a stem cell transplant.

The chain joins TRBV20-1 to TRBJ1-4; D gene uncertain. The CDR3 has 19 residues. Trimming cost V 3 bases and J 2 bases, with 25 bases left between them. Germline CDR1 reads DFQATT; CDR2 reads SNEGSKA (reference sequence). The CDR3 reads CSASPDIDEAVATNEKLFF. The CDR3 nucleotides are TGCAGTGCTAGTCCCGATATCGACGAAGCGGTCGCGACTAATGAAAAACTGTTTTTT.

This clonotype was found a few times. The chain joins TRBV4-1 to TRBJ1-5; D unclear. Germline loops: CDR1 MGHRA, CDR2 YSYEKL. The CDR3 spans 15 residues. V lost 0 bases and J 4 bases, leaving 10 bases between the germline ends. The CDR3 sequence is CASSQDRRANQPQHF. The CDR3 bases are TGCGCCAGCAGCCAAGATCGGCGGGCAAATCAGCCCCAGCATTTT.

This chain joins TRBV7-9 and TRBJ2-2; tentatively, D is TRBD1 or TRBD2 (5 bases each). CDR1 and CDR2 (germline): SEHNR, FQNEAQ (reference sequence). CDR3 length equals 13 residues. Trimming pared 6 bases from V and 4 bases from J, leaving 9 bases between. In DNA form, the CDR3 reads TGTGCCAGCAGGGACGGGACCACCGGGGAGCTGTTTTTT. Its protein product is CASRDGTTGELFF.

The J gene is TRBJ2-3, the V gene TRBV5-1, with D tentatively TRBD2 (6 bases). The V end was cut by 0 bases, the J end by 0 bases, with 11 bases between. The CDR3 loop spans 16 amino acids. Germline CDR1 is SGHRS and CDR2 is YFSETQ. The CDR3 reads CASSLDLAASTDTQYF. The CDR3 DNA reads TGCGCCAGCAGCTTGGATTTAGCGGCTAGCACAGATACGCAGTATTTT.

This clonotype has just a few counts. V is TRBV7-8 and J is TRBJ1-1; maybe TRBD1 (6 bases). Trimming stripped 2 bases from V and 5 bases from J, with 15 bases between. Germline V gene data show CDR1 as SGHVS and CDR2 as FQNEAQ. The CDR3 is made up of 15 amino acids. Here the CDR3 reads CASSLSRGAVTEAFF. The CDR3 nucleotides read TGTGCCAGCAGCTTAAGTCGGGGGGCGGTGACTGAAGCTTTCTTT.

On this clonotype: This may be a read error: a much more frequent sequence differs by one nucleotide. The V call is TRBV6-2 or TRBV6-3, the J call TRBJ2-7; 7 bases match TRBD1. This CDR3 spans 14 amino acids. Trimming at V came to 6 bases and at J to 0 bases, leaving 5 bases not matched to a gene. Germline V gene lookup returns CDR1 MNHEY and CDR2 SVGEGT. The CDR3 region is CASSPRDSSYEQYF. CDR3 sequence (DNA): TGTGCCAGCAGCCCCCGGGACAGCTCCTACGAGCAGTACTTC.

This clonotype has ten or more counts. The chain employs TRBV5-1 and TRBJ1-1, with 9 positions matching TRBD1. Germline-derived CDR1 and CDR2 are SGHRS and YFSETQ. This CDR3 comprises 15 residues. Unmatched junction bases numbered 3, after V lost 0 bases and J lost 3 bases. The CDR3 protein is CASSLDRGLDTEAFF. The DNA of the CDR3 is TGCGCCAGCAGCTTGGACAGGGGGCTTGACACTGAAGCTTTCTTT.

This clonotype was picked up a small number of times. The rearrangement uses TRBV9 and TRBJ2-1; possible D gene TRBD2, 5 bases. The CDR3 sequence is 12 residues long. Per the germline V gene, CDR1 is SGDLS and CDR2 is YYNGEE. V was clipped by 3 bases and J by 6 bases, with 7 bases between them. The CDR3 reads CASSGTSNEQFF. In DNA form, the CDR3 reads TGTGCCAGCAGCGGAACTAGCAATGAGCAGTTCTTC.

The chain employs TRBV4-2 and TRBJ1-5, with D possibly being TRBD1 (6 bases). V was cut by 3 bases and J by 5 bases, with 8 bases left in between. This CDR3 region has 13 residues. Germline V lookup: CDR1 LGHNA, CDR2 YNFKEQ. DNA of the CDR3: TGTGCCAGCAGCCAGCCAGGGGATCAGCCCCAGCATTTT. It codes for CASSQPGDQPQHF.

This clonotype was found many times. This chain connects TRBV7-8 to TRBJ2-7; D gene uncertain. Trimming removed 1 base from V and 2 bases from J, with 9 bases in between. The germline V gene has CDR1 SGHVS and CDR2 FQNEAQ. The CDR3 length is 14 residues. The CDR3 sequence: CASSLGTEAYEQYF. The CDR3 nucleotides read TGTGCCAGCAGCTTAGGTACAGAGGCCTACGAGCAGTACTTC. Together with reference TRBV7-8 and TRBJ2-7, the CDR3 gives the full variable domain: GAGVSQSPRYKVAKRGQDVALRCDPISGHVSLFWYQQALGQGPEFLTYFQNEAQLDKSGLPSDRFFAERPEGSVSTLKIQRTQQEDSAVYLCASSLGTEAYEQYFGPGTRLTVT.

In this sample, this clonotype turned up many times. The rearrangement joins TRBV7-6 to TRBJ1-1; the D is unclear. The CDR3 is made up of 13 amino acids. V was cut by 2 bases and J by 1 base, with 5 bases left in between. Germline loops: CDR1 SGHVS, CDR2 FNYEAQ. The CDR3 DNA is TGTGCCAGCAGCTTACAAGAGAACACTGAAGCTTTCTTT. This codes for CASSLQENTEAFF.

This clonotype came up many times. J is TRBJ2-2 and V is TRBV20-1; 12 positions agree with TRBD2. This CDR3 has 18 amino acids. V lost 7 bases and J lost 4; bases outside the gene matches: 16. Germline V CDR1 and CDR2: DFQATT, SNEGSKA (reference sequence). The CDR3 nucleotides read TGCAGTGTTTTGTCCGGGACTAGCGGGTCCTTAGGCACCGGGGAGCTGTTTTTT. It is translated as CSVLSGTSGSLGTGELFF.

This clonotype was observed a few times. Here the CDR3 DNA reads TGTGCCAGCAGCGATATTTCTAGCGCCTTCTCCTACGAGCAGTACTTC. It specifies CASSDISSAFSYEQYF. The V gene is TRBV7-2, the J gene TRBJ2-7; tentative D call: TRBD2 (6 bases). V was pared by 5 bases and J by 0 bases, with 17 bases between. The CDR3 runs to 16 residues. Per the germline V gene, CDR1 is SGHTA and CDR2 is FQGNSA.

This clonotype has a handful of counts. V and J are TRBV27 and TRBJ2-3; 8 nucleotides line up with TRBD1. With 0 bases clipped from V and 6 bases from J, the junction kept 2 bases outside the gene matches. The CDR3 has 14 residues. Germline V lookup: CDR1 MNHEY, CDR2 SMNVEV (reference sequence). CDR3 coding DNA: TGTGCCAGCAGTTTATCAGGACAGGGCGATACGCAGTATTTT. It translates to CASSLSGQGDTQYF.

This clonotype was seen more than once but under ten times. This rearrangement joins TRBV2 to TRBJ1-5; no reliable D call. Germline V gene sequence: CDR1 SNHLY, CDR2 FYNNEI. The CDR3 contains 13 residues. Trimming removed 5 bases at V and 3 bases at J, with 8 bases between. In nucleotides, the CDR3 is TGTGCCAGCAGTCCCGGGGTCAATCAGCCCCAGCATTTT. Its translation: CASSPGVNQPQHF.

The V gene is TRBV10-3, the J gene TRBJ2-1, with 7 bases that match TRBD1. The CDR3 runs 14 residues. Unmatched junction bases numbered 3, after V lost 4 bases and J lost 3 bases. From germline, CDR1 is ENHRY and CDR2 SYGVKD. DNA of the CDR3: TGTGCCATCAGTGTAACAGGGGTCTACAATGAGCAGTTCTTC. Its translation: CAISVTGVYNEQFF.

The V gene is TRBV7-2, the J gene TRBJ2-2; D gene uncertain. Germline V gives CDR1 SGHTA, CDR2 FQGNSA. The V gene lost 3 bases and the J gene lost 0 bases, with 11 bases spanning the gap. CDR3 length equals 16 residues. The CDR3 DNA reads as TGTGCCAGCAGCTTTACGCCCTTGACGAACACCGGGGAGCTGTTTTTT. Translation gives CASSFTPLTNTGELFF.

The genes are TRBV5-1 and TRBJ2-3; the match to TRBD2 covers 7 bases. V dropped 0 bases and J dropped 6; count of bases not matched to a gene: 13. There are 17 residues in the CDR3. The germline CDR1 and CDR2 sequences are SGHRS and YFSETQ. DNA of the CDR3: TGCGCCAGCAGCTTGGCCGCTAGCGGAGGGGCCGTTGATACGCAGTATTTT. Translation gives CASSLAASGGAVDTQYF. The full variable domain, with the rest looked up from reference TRBV5-1 and TRBJ2-3, is KAGVTQTPRYLIKTRGQQVTLSCSPISGHRSVSWYQQTPGQGLQFLFEYFSETQRNKGNFPGRFSGRQFSNSRSEMNVSTLELGDSALYLCASSLAASGGAVDTQYFGPGTRLTVL.

The chain's CDR3 is CSASGTSVSTDTQYF. The CDR3 nucleotides are TGCAGTGCTAGCGGGACTAGCGTTAGCACAGATACGCAGTATTTT. The chain uses TRBV20-1 and TRBJ2-3, with 10 positions matching TRBD2. The CDR3 totals 15 residues. V was pared by 3 bases and J by 0 bases, with 3 bases of the junction left unmatched. CDR1 is DFQATT, CDR2 SNEGSKA, per germline (reference sequence).

This clonotype was observed a few times. The rearrangement uses TRBV7-8 and TRBJ2-5, with TRBD2 identical over 11 bases. The germline gives CDR1 SGHVS, CDR2 FQNEAQ. Trimming removed 4 bases from V and 5 bases from J; junction bases left unmatched: 15. This CDR3 region has 18 residues. The CDR3 is CASSWGLAEGQFVETQYF. DNA for the CDR3: TGTGCCAGCAGCTGGGGACTAGCGGAGGGCCAATTTGTTGAGACCCAGTACTTC.

There are many counts of this clonotype. V and J are TRBV24-1 and TRBJ2-1; D remains unclear. V lost 10 bases to trimming and J lost 2 bases, with 17 bases between them. Germline loops: CDR1 KGHDR, CDR2 SFDVKD. The CDR3 is made up of 15 amino acids. The CDR3 sequence: CATQAGLATYNEQFF. CDR3 DNA sequence: TGTGCCACTCAAGCCGGGTTGGCGACCTACAATGAGCAGTTCTTC.